A single sample is the source of the 29 T cell receptor beta chains below, sequenced in a study of cytomegalovirus exposure and HLA in healthy donors. 13 Jbeta primers and 60 Vbeta primers were used for the PCR. Method: immunoSEQ multiplex PCR; TCRdb's copy keeps in-frame clones and lacks some. The table shows some 110,000 clones, with approximately 74% occurring only once. The sample was PBMCs. These receptors came from a woman between 45 and 65 years old in good health and CMV-seropositive.

The V call is TRBV7-9, the J call TRBJ2-7; D uncertain. Trimming left V 0 bases short and J 2 bases short, with 8 bases between. Germline CDR1 and CDR2: SEHNR and FQNEAQ (reference sequence). This CDR3 has 14 residues. The CDR3 reads CASSLASLAYEQYF. CDR3 in DNA: TGTGCCAGCAGCTTAGCTAGCCTAGCCTACGAGCAGTACTTC.

The chain couples TRBV6-1 to TRBJ1-5; possible D gene TRBD1, 5 bases. V was clipped by 6 bases and J by 6 bases, with 12 bases between them. From germline, CDR1 is MNHNS and CDR2 SASEGT. The CDR3 runs to 13 residues. The CDR3 is CASRELQAQPQHF. The CDR3 DNA sequence: TGTGCCAGCAGGGAATTACAGGCTCAGCCCCAGCATTTT.

The sample holds one count of this clone. V usage is TRBV7-9 and J usage is TRBJ1-1; D may be TRBD1 (6 bases). Deletions cut 10 bases from V and 2 bases from J, with 14 bases between. This CDR3 is 13 amino acids long. Germline V gene lookup returns CDR1 SEHNR and CDR2 FQNEAQ (reference sequence). CDR3 in amino acids: CAIPGVGNTEAFF. As DNA, the CDR3 is TGTGCCATTCCAGGGGTAGGCAACACTGAAGCTTTCTTT.

This sequence joins TRBV28 and TRBJ2-3; a weak D match, TRBD2 (5 bases). The V end was cut by 2 bases, the J end by 8 bases, with 11 bases between. Germline V gene lookup returns CDR1 MDHEN and CDR2 SYDVKM. The CDR3 is 13 residues long. CDR3 sequence: CASSLHGGITQYF. For the CDR3, the DNA is TGTGCCAGCAGTTTACATGGAGGCATTACGCAGTATTTT.

The chain carries TRBV28 and TRBJ2-7, with 8 positions matching TRBD2. The germline V gene has CDR1 MDHEN and CDR2 SYDVKM. V lost 8 bases to trimming and J lost 6 bases; unmatched junction nucleotides: 6. The CDR3 length is 12 residues. CDR3 sequence reads: CASLSGRGEQYF. CDR3 nucleotide sequence: TGTGCCAGCTTAAGCGGGAGAGGCGAGCAGTACTTC.

The V call is TRBV4-1, the J call TRBJ1-1; 7 bases are a match to TRBD1. The CDR3 runs to 15 residues. V was pared by 1 base and J by 6 bases, with 8 bases of the junction left unmatched. The germline V gene encodes CDR1 MGHRA and CDR2 YSYEKL. CDR3 region: CASSQGWQGGPEAFF. The CDR3 region has the DNA TGCGCCAGCAGCCAAGGGTGGCAGGGGGGCCCTGAAGCTTTCTTT.

The gene calls are TRBV18 and TRBJ1-2, with D possibly TRBD1 on 6 matching bases. Germline V CDR1 and CDR2: KGHSH, LQKENI. V lost 4 bases and J 8 bases, leaving 14 bases between the germline ends. The CDR3 length is 13 residues. The CDR3 reads CASSLTGSEGYTF. The CDR3 DNA is TGTGCCAGCTCACTAACAGGGTCGGAGGGCTACACCTTC. Variable domain in full (rest from reference TRBV18 and TRBJ1-2): NAGVMQNPRHLVRRRGQEARLRCSPMKGHSHVYWYRQLPEEGLKFMVYLQKENIIDESGMPKERFSAEFPKEGPSILRIQQVVRGDSAAYFCASSLTGSEGYTFGSGTRLTVV.

The J gene is TRBJ2-3, the V gene TRBV5-4; 7 bases are shared with TRBD1. Germline CDR1 SGHNT, CDR2 YYREEE (reference sequence). The V segment lost 0 bases and the J segment 2 bases; nucleotides outside the gene matches: 3. The CDR3 contains 15 residues. The CDR3 loop is CASSLATGATDTQYF. CDR3 bases: TGTGCCAGCAGCTTGGCCACAGGGGCCACAGATACGCAGTATTTT.

This rearrangement joins TRBV7-8 to TRBJ1-3; no clear D. Germline V lookup: CDR1 SGHVS, CDR2 FQNEAQ. This CDR3 is built from 12 residues. Trimming removed 8 bases from V and 0 bases from J, with 5 bases in between. As DNA, the CDR3 is TGTGCCAGCGCGGGCTCTGGAAACACCATATATTTT. Translating it yields CASAGSGNTIYF.

The chain couples TRBV28 to TRBJ2-2, with D possibly being TRBD2 (5 bases). From germline, CDR1 is MDHEN and CDR2 SYDVKM. V lost 2 bases and J lost 0, with 7 bases in between. This CDR3 has 15 residues. The CDR3: CASSLPGTNTGELFF. The DNA for the CDR3 is TGTGCCAGCAGTTTACCGGGGACGAACACCGGGGAGCTGTTTTTT.

The rearrangement uses TRBV11-2 and TRBJ2-3; the match to TRBD1 covers 9 bases. V shed 4 bases, J shed 8 bases, and the junction held 13 bases outside the gene matches. Germline loops: CDR1 SGHAT, CDR2 FQNNGV. CDR3 length: 16 amino acids. The CDR3 here is CASSSQPRQGGSTQYF. In nucleotides, the CDR3 is TGTGCCAGCAGCTCCCAGCCACGACAGGGGGGGTCTACGCAGTATTTT.

This CDR3 is CASQEIYGYTF. CDR3 nucleotide sequence: TGTGCCAGCCAGGAAATCTATGGCTACACCTTC. The V gene is TRBV6-1, the J gene TRBJ1-2; D is uncertain. The CDR3 has 11 residues. V lost 8 bases and J 4 bases, leaving 8 bases between the germline ends. Germline loops: CDR1 MNHNS, CDR2 SASEGT.

This chain joins TRBV5-1 and TRBJ1-2; D possibly corresponds to TRBD1 (6 bases). Trimming removed 2 bases at V and 8 bases at J, with 19 bases between. The germline gives CDR1 SGHRS, CDR2 YFSETQ. The CDR3 runs 15 residues. CDR3 protein: CASSFSPTGGYGYTF. The CDR3, as DNA: TGCGCCAGCAGCTTCTCCCCGACAGGAGGATACGGCTACACCTTC.

The chain recombines TRBV28 with TRBJ1-1; 8 nucleotides match TRBD1. Losses at the gene ends were 5 bases for V and 9 bases for J; bases not matched to a gene: 8. The CDR3 consists of 13 residues. Germline values: CDR1 MDHEN, CDR2 SYDVKM. The CDR3 region is CASSPPGQEKAFF. CDR3 sequence (DNA): TGTGCCAGCAGTCCACCGGGACAGGAAAAAGCTTTCTTT.

A note on this clone: Different DNA sequences within this sample yield the same CDR3. The chain is built from TRBV10-2 and TRBJ1-1; D is ambiguous. Trimming shortened V by 2 bases and J by 0 bases, and 13 bases separated the two germline ends. CDR3 length: 16 residues. In germline, CDR1 is WSHSY, CDR2 SAAADI. CDR3 protein: CASSEDQVSLNTEAFF. CDR3 bases: TGCGCCAGCAGTGAGGATCAGGTTTCGTTGAACACTGAAGCTTTCTTT.

The chain uses TRBV14 and TRBJ2-2; 7 bases map to TRBD2. Trimming at V came to 4 bases and at J to 4 bases, leaving 9 bases not matched to a gene. Germline assignment: CDR1 SGHDN and CDR2 FVKESK. CDR3 length: 16 residues. Here the CDR3 DNA reads TGTGCCAGCAGCCCCCTCAGGGCGGGAGTCACCGGGGAGCTGTTTTTT. It translates to CASSPLRAGVTGELFF.

This rearrangement joins TRBV7-6 to TRBJ1-6; no reliable D call. Between the trimmed V and J ends, which lost 1 base and 10 bases, there was a span of 17 bases. The CDR3 is made up of 16 amino acids. CDR1 and CDR2 (germline): SGHVS, FNYEAQ. In nucleotides, the CDR3 is TGTGCCAGCAGCTTAGTCCCGGAGGCGTCCGAATCACCCCTCCACTTT. Translation gives CASSLVPEASESPLHF.

The chain links TRBV2 to TRBJ1-6; TRBD1 matches at 7 bases. With V trimmed by 5 bases and J by 7 bases, 5 bases remained unmatched. Germline V gene lookup returns CDR1 SNHLY and CDR2 FYNNEI. The CDR3 consists of 14 residues. CDR3 in DNA: TGTGCCAGCAGTACAGACAGGGTGAATTCACCCCTCCACTTT. Amino acid sequence: CASSTDRVNSPLHF. Full variable domain (rest looked up from reference TRBV2 and TRBJ1-6): EPEVTQTPSHQVTQMGQEVILRCVPISNHLYFYWYRQILGQKVEFLVSFYNNEISEKSEIFDDQFSVERPDGSNFTLKIRSTKLEDSAMYFCASSTDRVNSPLHFGNGTRLTVT.

This clone occurred a few times. The chain recombines TRBV19 with TRBJ1-6; possibly TRBD1 for D (5 bases). The CDR3 runs 16 residues. Looked up from germline, CDR1 is LNHDA and CDR2 is SQIVND (reference sequence). V shed 4 bases and J shed 0 bases, with 10 bases lying between them. CDR3 DNA: TGTGCCAGTAGTAAAGACAGAAGCTCCTATAATTCACCCCTCCACTTT. It is translated as CASSKDRSSYNSPLHF.

This chain links TRBV28 with TRBJ1-3; TRBD1 agrees at 9 bases. The J segment lost 1 base and the V segment lost 6 bases, leaving 10 bases of the junction unmatched. Per germline, CDR1 MDHEN and CDR2 SYDVKM. This CDR3 is built from 17 residues. The CDR3 region has the DNA TGTGCCAGCAGCCCCGGGACAGGGCTTATATCTGGAAACACCATATATTTT. Its protein is CASSPGTGLISGNTIYF. Supplemented by reference TRBV28 and TRBJ1-3, the full variable domain reads DVKVTQSSRYLVKRTGEKVFLECVQDMDHENMFWYRQDPGLGLRLIYFSYDVKMKEKGDIPEGYSVSREKKERFSLILESASTNQTSMYLCASSPGTGLISGNTIYFGEGSWLTVV.

The rearrangement joins TRBV5-1 to TRBJ2-5, with 8 bases that match TRBD2. The CDR3 loop spans 14 amino acids. Germline V CDR1 and CDR2: SGHRS, YFSETQ. V was pared by 4 bases and J by 1 base, with 3 bases of the junction left unmatched. CDR3 bases: TGCGCCAGCAGCACGGCGGGAGGCCAAGAGACCCAGTACTTC. As protein: CASSTAGGQETQYF.

V usage is TRBV9 and J usage is TRBJ1-1; D might be TRBD1 (5 bases). The CDR3 is 15 residues long. Germline CDR1 SGDLS, CDR2 YYNGEE. V was shortened by 4 bases and J by 7 bases, with 20 bases between the two germline ends. CDR3 in amino acids: CASSFDGALDNEAFF. For the CDR3, the DNA is TGTGCCAGCAGCTTCGATGGGGCGCTGGATAATGAAGCTTTCTTT.

The chain combines TRBV19 with TRBJ1-2; possible D gene TRBD1, 5 bases. There are 14 residues in the CDR3. V shed 6 bases and J shed 0 bases, with 11 bases lying between them. The germline V gene encodes CDR1 LNHDA and CDR2 SQIVND (reference sequence). This CDR3 reads CASRETETNYGYTF. The CDR3 DNA follows: TGTGCCAGTAGGGAGACAGAAACTAACTATGGCTACACCTTC. The full variable domain, rest sourced from reference TRBV19 and TRBJ1-2, is DGGITQSPKYLFRKEGQNVTLSCEQNLNHDAMYWYRQDPGQGLRLIYYSQIVNDFQKGDIAEGYSVSREKKESFPLTVTSAQKNPTAFYLCASRETETNYGYTFGSGTRLTVV.

This sequence joins TRBV7-8 and TRBJ2-1; TRBD2 aligns across 8 bases. This CDR3 has 16 amino acids. The germline V gene has CDR1 SGHVS and CDR2 FQNEAQ. V shed 1 base, J shed 8 bases, and the junction held 10 bases outside the gene matches. CDR3 sequence: CASSLVEGSGIYEQFF. The CDR3 nucleotides are TGTGCCAGCAGCTTAGTCGAGGGTAGCGGGATCTATGAGCAGTTCTTC.

Only one count was recorded for this clone. The gene calls are TRBV6-6 and TRBJ2-1; D is undetermined. The CDR3 totals 15 residues. V was pared by 2 bases and J by 0 bases, with 8 bases between. Germline-derived CDR1 and CDR2 are MNHNY and SVGAGI (reference sequence). This CDR3 is CASSYPKSSYNEQFF. The CDR3 coding sequence is TGTGCCAGCAGTTACCCTAAGAGCTCCTACAATGAGCAGTTCTTC.

The gene calls are TRBV7-7 and TRBJ2-5, with 16 bases fitting TRBD2. Germline V gene lookup returns CDR1 SSHAT and CDR2 FNYEAQ (reference sequence). Trimming removed 5 bases from V and 5 bases from J; junction bases left unmatched: 5. The CDR3 runs to 16 residues. The CDR3 protein is CASSTGLAGGRETQYF. The CDR3 DNA reads as TGTGCCAGCAGCACGGGACTAGCGGGAGGGCGGGAGACCCAGTACTTC. The whole variable domain, remainder taken from reference TRBV7-7 and TRBJ2-5, is GAGVSQSPRYKVTKRGQDVTLRCDPISSHATLYWYQQALGQGPEFLTYFNYEAQPDKSGLPSDRFSAERPEGSISTLTIQRTEQRDSAMYRCASSTGLAGGRETQYFGPGTRLLVL.

The CDR3 DNA follows: TGCGCCAGTAGACAGCCTTGCTCTGGAAACACCATATATTTT. This encodes CASRQPCSGNTIYF. The rearrangement joins TRBV10-1 to TRBJ1-3; D is perhaps TRBD1 (5 bases). Between the trimmed V and J ends, which lost 9 bases and 0 bases, there was a span of 12 bases. The CDR3 is 14 amino acids. Germline CDR1 and CDR2: WNHNN and SYGVQD (reference sequence).

The chain is built from TRBV18 and TRBJ1-5, with TRBD1 as a possible D gene (5 bases). From germline, CDR1 is KGHSH and CDR2 LQKENI. The CDR3 has 19 residues. V lost 3 bases to trimming and J lost 6 bases, with 27 bases between them. Here the CDR3 reads CASSPRVFQGLESGQPQHF. CDR3 DNA: TGTGCCAGCTCACCCAGGGTATTCCAGGGTCTCGAATCGGGTCAGCCCCAGCATTTT. Full variable domain (remainder filled in from reference TRBV18 and TRBJ1-5): NAGVMQNPRHLVRRRGQEARLRCSPMKGHSHVYWYRQLPEEGLKFMVYLQKENIIDESGMPKERFSAEFPKEGPSILRIQQVVRGDSAAYFCASSPRVFQGLESGQPQHFGDGTRLSIL.

The CDR3 spells CASSTRGGATDTQYF. The CDR3 coding sequence is TGTGCCAGCAGCACCCGGGGCGGGGCCACAGATACGCAGTATTTT. V is TRBV28 and J is TRBJ2-3; weak D call: TRBD2 (6 bases). Germline CDR1 and CDR2: MDHEN and SYDVKM. The V gene lost 6 bases and the J gene lost 2 bases, with 15 bases spanning the gap. The CDR3 covers 15 residues.